These 18 T cell receptor beta chains share one sample of origin, sequenced in a study of circulating CD8 cells and anti-PD-1 response in melanoma. From live CD3+CD8+TCRalphabeta+ cells, four PD-1 and/or TIGIT subsets were sorted. The QIAseq Immune Repertoire TCR panel built the libraries from roughly 15 ng of total RNA. TCRdb re-called the reads through MiXCR, storing one row per CDR3 protein. Here the sample spans fewer than 1,000 distinct CDR3 sequences, 5% to 5.5% being singletons. The sequences come from CD8+ T cells from PBMCs, collected at baseline or after one month of anti-PD-1 therapy (not recorded which). The receptors were sampled from a human donor with melanoma.

This clonotype is judged large. The chain uses TRBV27 and TRBJ1-5, with D maybe TRBD1 (5 bases). The CDR3 extends over 14 amino acids. Per the germline V gene, CDR1 is MNHEY and CDR2 is SMNVEV (reference sequence). Trimming stripped 5 bases from V and 0 bases from J, with 8 bases between. CDR3 DNA: TGTGCCAGCAGTATGACAGATAGCAATCAGCCCCAGCATTTT. Amino acid sequence: CASSMTDSNQPQHF.

By share, this clonotype counts as large. V gene TRBV5-5 combines with J gene TRBJ2-3; D may be TRBD1 (6 bases). This CDR3 region has 17 residues. Between the trimmed V and J ends, which lost 4 bases and 1 base, there was a span of 19 bases. In germline, CDR1 is SGHKS, CDR2 YYEKEE (reference sequence). CDR3 sequence (DNA): TGTGCCAGCAGCAAGATACAGGGTAGATCGGGCACAGATACGCAGTATTTT. This sequence encodes CASSKIQGRSGTDTQYF.

In its sample, this clonotype was seen a few times. This chain connects TRBV19 to TRBJ2-7; 7 bases line up with TRBD1. The CDR3 spans 12 residues. V was pared by 10 bases and J by 1 base, with 4 bases of the junction left unmatched. The germline V gene encodes CDR1 LNHDA and CDR2 SQIVND (reference sequence). CDR3 coding DNA: TGTGCCACCACGGACAGGTCCTACGAGCAGTACTTC. Amino acids: CATTDRSYEQYF. The full variable domain, rest sourced from reference TRBV19 and TRBJ2-7, is DGGITQSPKYLFRKEGQNVTLSCEQNLNHDAMYWYRQDPGQGLRLIYYSQIVNDFQKGDIAEGYSVSREKKESFPLTVTSAQKNPTAFYLCATTDRSYEQYFGPGTRLTVT.

Relative to its sample, this clonotype is large. The genes are TRBV18 and TRBJ2-4; TRBD1 matches at 8 bases. CDR1 is KGHSH, CDR2 LQKENI, per germline. The CDR3 is made up of 15 amino acids. Unmatched junction bases numbered 6, after V lost 0 bases and J lost 8 bases. CDR3 loop: CASSPPDRASDIQYF. CDR3 bases: TGTGCCAGCTCACCACCGGACAGGGCATCCGACATTCAGTACTTC.

This clonotype is large within its sample. This sequence joins TRBV2 and TRBJ2-7; D tentatively fits TRBD1 or TRBD2 (5 bases each). The CDR3 runs 13 residues. CDR1 is SNHLY and CDR2 is FYNNEI in the germline V gene. Trimming left V 3 bases short and J 6 bases short, with 12 bases between. Written as DNA, the CDR3 is TGTGCCAGCAGTGAGTGGGTGGGACCCGAGCAGTACTTC. Its translation is CASSEWVGPEQYF.

This clonotype appeared a few times. This may arise from a read error, as a much more abundant clone is one base away. This chain links TRBV10-3 with TRBJ2-3, with D unresolved. Trimming cost V 6 bases and J 4 bases, with 5 bases left between them. The CDR3 is made up of 11 amino acids. CDR1 ENHRY and CDR2 SYGVKD come from the germline V gene. The CDR3 loop reads CAIRTSDTQYF. In DNA, the CDR3 is TGTGCCATCAGAACGTCAGATACGCAGTATTTT.

Judged by abundance, this clonotype is medium-sized. The rearrangement links TRBV3-1 to TRBJ2-1; D is perhaps TRBD2 (6 bases). This CDR3 has 15 amino acids. Germline V CDR1 and CDR2: LGHDT, YNNKEL (reference sequence). V was clipped by 4 bases and J by 0 bases, with 10 bases between them. CDR3 bases: TGTGCCAGCAGCCCCGCGGGGAGCTCCTACAATGAGCAGTTCTTC. It translates to CASSPAGSSYNEQFF.

By share, this clonotype ranks as medium-sized. The rearrangement links TRBV19 to TRBJ2-7; 7 positions match TRBD1. J gave up 5 bases and V 3 bases, and 4 bases lay outside the gene matches. CDR1 LNHDA and CDR2 SQIVND come from the germline V gene (reference sequence). This CDR3 is built from 13 residues. The CDR3 DNA sequence: TGTGCCAGTAGTATTAGAGGGGGCAACGAGCAGTACTTC. Its protein product is CASSIRGGNEQYF.

This clonotype ranks as medium-sized. The chain has TRBV20-1 and TRBJ2-7, with TRBD1 matching 9 bases. Germline lookup yields CDR1 DFQATT and CDR2 SNEGSKA (reference sequence). V shed 6 bases, J shed 3 bases, and the junction held 3 bases outside the gene matches. The CDR3 runs 12 residues. The chain's CDR3 is CSARTGDYEQYF. In DNA, the CDR3 is TGCAGTGCCCGGACAGGGGACTACGAGCAGTACTTC.

This clonotype was counted between two and nine times. This clone may be a read error of a much larger clone one base away. The chain is built from TRBV7-3 and TRBJ2-1, with 7 bases that match TRBD2. Germline lookup yields CDR1 SGHTA and CDR2 FQGTGA. CDR3 size: 14 residues. CDR3: CGSSLAGPYNEQFF. The DNA of the CDR3 is TGTGGCAGCAGCTTAGCGGGTCCCTACAATGAGCAGTTCTTC.

By sample share, this clonotype is large. The rearrangement uses TRBV25-1 and TRBJ2-3; D call uncertain. V lost 8 bases and J 5 bases, leaving 17 bases between the germline ends. Germline V CDR1 and CDR2: MGHDK, SYGVNS. This CDR3 comprises 14 residues. CDR3 region: CASAQPGFRDTQYF. CDR3 DNA sequence: TGTGCCAGCGCCCAACCGGGCTTTAGAGATACGCAGTATTTT. Looking up the rest from reference TRBV25-1 and TRBJ2-3 gives the full variable domain: EADIYQTPRYLVIGTGKKITLECSQTMGHDKMYWYQQDPGMELHLIHYSYGVNSTEKGDLSSESTVSRIRTEHFPLTLESARPSHTSQYLCASAQPGFRDTQYFGPGTRLTVL.

This clonotype rates as large. This chain links TRBV19 with TRBJ2-5, with TRBD2 as a possible D gene (6 bases). In germline, CDR1 is LNHDA, CDR2 SQIVND (reference sequence). The V gene lost 9 bases and the J gene lost 3 bases, with 14 bases spanning the gap. The CDR3 spans 13 residues. In nucleotides, the CDR3 is TGTGCCAGCCAACGACTAGTCAAAGAGACCCAGTACTTC. Translated, it gives CASQRLVKETQYF.

This clonotype is labeled large. This chain connects TRBV19 to TRBJ1-5, with TRBD1 matching over 9 bases. The CDR3 extends over 13 amino acids. CDR1 and CDR2 (germline): LNHDA, SQIVND (reference sequence). V dropped 6 bases and J dropped 9; count of bases not matched to a gene: 6. CDR3 loop: CASSTGGVTPQHF. Here the CDR3 DNA reads TGTGCCAGTAGCACAGGGGGCGTAACGCCCCAGCATTTT.

This chain uses TRBV19 with TRBJ1-1; maybe TRBD1 (6 bases). Trimming took 3 bases from V and 6 from J, leaving 11 bases between them. CDR1 is LNHDA, CDR2 SQIVND, per germline (reference sequence). The CDR3 is 13 amino acids. CDR3 sequence: CASSMGGGSEAFF. The CDR3 DNA sequence: TGTGCCAGTAGTATGGGGGGCGGTTCTGAAGCTTTCTTT.

By share of the sample, this clonotype is medium-sized (0.01 to 0.1%). The gene calls are TRBV6-5 and TRBJ2-2; no reliable D call. Trimming stripped 5 bases from V and 2 bases from J, with 9 bases between. Germline CDR1 and CDR2: MNHEY and SVGAGI. CDR3 length: 14 residues. CDR3 sequence (DNA): TGTGCCAGCAGTCCAGTTGGTAACACCGGGGAGCTGTTTTTT. Its translation: CASSPVGNTGELFF.

In its sample, this clonotype ranks as medium-sized (0.01 to 0.1%). The V and J genes are TRBV9 and TRBJ1-1, with a tentative D call TRBD1 (5 bases). The germline V and J ends were trimmed by 0 bases and 5 bases, with 11 bases remaining between them. Germline-derived CDR1 and CDR2 are SGDLS and YYNGEE. CDR3 length: 14 residues. DNA for the CDR3: TGTGCCAGCAGCGTAGGGCCAGGGAGGACTGAAGCTTTCTTT. Translation gives CASSVGPGRTEAFF. Full variable domain (outside the CDR3, taken from reference TRBV9 and TRBJ1-1): DSGVTQTPKHLITATGQRVTLRCSPRSGDLSVYWYQQSLDQGLQFLIQYYNGEERAKGNILERFSAQQFPDLHSELNLSSLELGDSALYFCASSVGPGRTEAFFGQGTRLTVV.

This clonotype ranks as large (0.1 to 1%). The rearrangement uses TRBV7-8 and TRBJ2-7; D is perhaps TRBD1 or TRBD2 (6 bases each). Trimming left V 5 bases short and J 6 bases short, with 14 bases between. Germline CDR1 is SGHVS and CDR2 is FQNEAQ. The CDR3 runs to 13 residues. The CDR3 loop is CASSLRGEPEQYF. In nucleotides, the CDR3 is TGTGCCAGCAGCCTGAGGGGGGAGCCCGAGCAGTACTTC.

Sample share makes this clonotype large. The gene calls are TRBV28 and TRBJ2-3; D is undetermined. With 5 bases removed from V and 0 bases from J, the gap between germline ends came to 12 bases. The CDR3 runs to 15 residues. Per the germline V gene, CDR1 is MDHEN and CDR2 is SYDVKM. In nucleotides, the CDR3 is TGTGCCAGCAGTCGGACGGGCCCTAGCACAGATACGCAGTATTTT. Amino acid sequence: CASSRTGPSTDTQYF.